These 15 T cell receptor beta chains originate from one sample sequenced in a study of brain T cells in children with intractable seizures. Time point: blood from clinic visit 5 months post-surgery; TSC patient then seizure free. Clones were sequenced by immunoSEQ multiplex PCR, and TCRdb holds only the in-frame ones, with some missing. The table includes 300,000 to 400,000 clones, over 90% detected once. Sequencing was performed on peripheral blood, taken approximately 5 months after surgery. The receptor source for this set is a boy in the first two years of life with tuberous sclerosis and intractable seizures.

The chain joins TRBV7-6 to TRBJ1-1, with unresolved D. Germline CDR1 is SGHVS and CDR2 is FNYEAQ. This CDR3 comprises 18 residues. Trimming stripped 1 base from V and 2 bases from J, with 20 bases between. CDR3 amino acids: CASSLEISLGKTNTEAFF. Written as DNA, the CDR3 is TGTGCCAGCAGCTTAGAAATTTCCTTAGGTAAAACTAACACTGAAGCTTTCTTT.

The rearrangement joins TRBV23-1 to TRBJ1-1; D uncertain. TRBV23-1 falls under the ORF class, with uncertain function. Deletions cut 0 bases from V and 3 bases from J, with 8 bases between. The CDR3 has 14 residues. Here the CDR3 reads CASSQSPLYTEAFF. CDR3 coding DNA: TGCGCCAGCAGTCAATCCCCCCTTTACACTGAAGCTTTCTTT.

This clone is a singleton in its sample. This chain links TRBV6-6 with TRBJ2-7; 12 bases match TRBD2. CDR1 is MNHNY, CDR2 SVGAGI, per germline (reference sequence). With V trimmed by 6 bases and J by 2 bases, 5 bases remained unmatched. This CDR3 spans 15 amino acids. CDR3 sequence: CASSLAGGNPYEQYF. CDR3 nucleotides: TGTGCCAGCAGCCTAGCGGGAGGGAATCCCTACGAGCAGTACTTC.

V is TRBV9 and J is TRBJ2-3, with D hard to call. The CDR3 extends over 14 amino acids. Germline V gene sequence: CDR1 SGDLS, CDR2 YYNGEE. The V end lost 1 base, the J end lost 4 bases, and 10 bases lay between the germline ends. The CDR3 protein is CASSVYPQADTQYF. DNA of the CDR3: TGTGCCAGCAGCGTATACCCCCAAGCAGATACGCAGTATTTT.

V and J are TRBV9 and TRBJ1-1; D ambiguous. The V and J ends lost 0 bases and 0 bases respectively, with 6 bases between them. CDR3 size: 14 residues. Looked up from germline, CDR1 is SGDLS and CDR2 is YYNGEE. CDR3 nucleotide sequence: TGTGCCAGCAGCGTAGAGACAATGAACACTGAAGCTTTCTTT. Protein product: CASSVETMNTEAFF.

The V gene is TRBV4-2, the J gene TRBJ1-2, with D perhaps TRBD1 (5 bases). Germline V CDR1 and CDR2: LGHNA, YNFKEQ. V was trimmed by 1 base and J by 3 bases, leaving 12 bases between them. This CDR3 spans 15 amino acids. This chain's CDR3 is CASSQADSRYYGYTF. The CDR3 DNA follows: TGTGCCAGCAGCCAAGCCGACAGCCGCTACTATGGCTACACCTTC.

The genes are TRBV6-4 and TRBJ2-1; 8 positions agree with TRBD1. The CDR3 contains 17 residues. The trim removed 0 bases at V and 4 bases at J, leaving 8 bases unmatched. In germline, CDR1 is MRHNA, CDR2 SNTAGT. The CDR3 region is CASSDSPGTGPYNEQFF. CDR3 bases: TGTGCCAGCAGTGACTCCCCAGGGACAGGCCCGTACAATGAGCAGTTCTTC.

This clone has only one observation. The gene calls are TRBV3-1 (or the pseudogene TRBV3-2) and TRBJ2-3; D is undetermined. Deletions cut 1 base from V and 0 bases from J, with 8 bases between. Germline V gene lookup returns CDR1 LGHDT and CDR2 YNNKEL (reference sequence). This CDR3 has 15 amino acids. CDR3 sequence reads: CASSQGTISTDTQYF. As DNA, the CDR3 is TGTGCCAGCAGCCAAGGGACCATTAGCACAGATACGCAGTATTTT.

CDR3 in amino acids: CASSPSGGGELFF. DNA for the CDR3: TGTGCCAGCAGCCCATCGGGGGGCGGGGAGCTGTTTTTT. V gene TRBV7-3 combines with J gene TRBJ2-2, with 7 bases matching TRBD2. The V gene end was trimmed by 5 bases and the J gene end by 7 bases; junction bases not matched to a gene: 4. Germline assignment: CDR1 SGHTA and CDR2 FQGTGA. The CDR3 spans 13 residues. The whole variable domain, remainder taken from reference TRBV7-3 and TRBJ2-2, is GAGVSQTPSNKVTEKGKYVELRCDPISGHTALYWYRQSLGQGPEFLIYFQGTGAADDSGLPNDRFFAVRPEGSVSTLKIQRTERGDSAVYLCASSPSGGGELFFGEGSRLTVL.

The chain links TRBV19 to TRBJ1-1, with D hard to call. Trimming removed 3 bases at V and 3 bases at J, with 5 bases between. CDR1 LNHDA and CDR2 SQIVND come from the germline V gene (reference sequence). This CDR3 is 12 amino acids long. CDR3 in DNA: TGTGCCAGTAGTATCGATCACACTGAAGCTTTCTTT. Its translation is CASSIDHTEAFF.

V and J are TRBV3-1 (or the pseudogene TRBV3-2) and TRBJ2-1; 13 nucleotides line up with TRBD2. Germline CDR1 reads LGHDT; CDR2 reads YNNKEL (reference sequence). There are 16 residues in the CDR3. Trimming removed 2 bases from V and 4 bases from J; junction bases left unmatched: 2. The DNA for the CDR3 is TGTGCCAGCAGCCAAACGGGACTAGCGGGATACAATGAGCAGTTCTTC. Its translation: CASSQTGLAGYNEQFF.

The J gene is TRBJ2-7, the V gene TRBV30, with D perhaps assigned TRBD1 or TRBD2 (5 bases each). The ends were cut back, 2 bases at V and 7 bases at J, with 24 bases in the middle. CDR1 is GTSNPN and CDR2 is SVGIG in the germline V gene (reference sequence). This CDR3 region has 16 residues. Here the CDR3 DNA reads TGTGCCTGGAGTACCCGGACTCCGGGACCCGGAGGAGAGCAGTACTTC. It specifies CAWSTRTPGPGGEQYF. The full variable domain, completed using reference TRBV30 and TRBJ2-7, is SQTIHQWPATLVQPVGSPLSLECTVEGTSNPNLYWYRQAAGRGLQLLFYSVGIGQISSEVPQNLSASRPQDRQFILSSKKLLLSDSGFYLCAWSTRTPGPGGEQYFGPGTRLTVT.

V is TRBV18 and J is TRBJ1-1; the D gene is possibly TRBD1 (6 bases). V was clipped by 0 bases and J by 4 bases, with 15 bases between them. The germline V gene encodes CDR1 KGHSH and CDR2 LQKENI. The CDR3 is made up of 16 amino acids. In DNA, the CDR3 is TGTGCCAGCTCACCACCTAGTTTTACAGGGCGCACTGAAGCTTTCTTT. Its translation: CASSPPSFTGRTEAFF. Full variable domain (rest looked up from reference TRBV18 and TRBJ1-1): NAGVMQNPRHLVRRRGQEARLRCSPMKGHSHVYWYRQLPEEGLKFMVYLQKENIIDESGMPKERFSAEFPKEGPSILRIQQVVRGDSAAYFCASSPPSFTGRTEAFFGQGTRLTVV.

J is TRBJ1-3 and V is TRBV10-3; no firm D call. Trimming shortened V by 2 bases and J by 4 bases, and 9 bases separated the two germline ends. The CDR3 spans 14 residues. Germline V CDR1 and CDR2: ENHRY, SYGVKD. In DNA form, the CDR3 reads TGTGCCATCAGTGAGGGTGTGGAGGGAAACACCATATATTTT. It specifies CAISEGVEGNTIYF.

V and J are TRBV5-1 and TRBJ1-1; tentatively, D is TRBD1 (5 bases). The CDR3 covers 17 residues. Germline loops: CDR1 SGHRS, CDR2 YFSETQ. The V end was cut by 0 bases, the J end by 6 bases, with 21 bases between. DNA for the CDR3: TGCGCCAGCAGCTTGGGTTGGGTGCGGGGGAGCGGTGCTGAAGCTTTCTTT. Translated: CASSLGWVRGSGAEAFF.